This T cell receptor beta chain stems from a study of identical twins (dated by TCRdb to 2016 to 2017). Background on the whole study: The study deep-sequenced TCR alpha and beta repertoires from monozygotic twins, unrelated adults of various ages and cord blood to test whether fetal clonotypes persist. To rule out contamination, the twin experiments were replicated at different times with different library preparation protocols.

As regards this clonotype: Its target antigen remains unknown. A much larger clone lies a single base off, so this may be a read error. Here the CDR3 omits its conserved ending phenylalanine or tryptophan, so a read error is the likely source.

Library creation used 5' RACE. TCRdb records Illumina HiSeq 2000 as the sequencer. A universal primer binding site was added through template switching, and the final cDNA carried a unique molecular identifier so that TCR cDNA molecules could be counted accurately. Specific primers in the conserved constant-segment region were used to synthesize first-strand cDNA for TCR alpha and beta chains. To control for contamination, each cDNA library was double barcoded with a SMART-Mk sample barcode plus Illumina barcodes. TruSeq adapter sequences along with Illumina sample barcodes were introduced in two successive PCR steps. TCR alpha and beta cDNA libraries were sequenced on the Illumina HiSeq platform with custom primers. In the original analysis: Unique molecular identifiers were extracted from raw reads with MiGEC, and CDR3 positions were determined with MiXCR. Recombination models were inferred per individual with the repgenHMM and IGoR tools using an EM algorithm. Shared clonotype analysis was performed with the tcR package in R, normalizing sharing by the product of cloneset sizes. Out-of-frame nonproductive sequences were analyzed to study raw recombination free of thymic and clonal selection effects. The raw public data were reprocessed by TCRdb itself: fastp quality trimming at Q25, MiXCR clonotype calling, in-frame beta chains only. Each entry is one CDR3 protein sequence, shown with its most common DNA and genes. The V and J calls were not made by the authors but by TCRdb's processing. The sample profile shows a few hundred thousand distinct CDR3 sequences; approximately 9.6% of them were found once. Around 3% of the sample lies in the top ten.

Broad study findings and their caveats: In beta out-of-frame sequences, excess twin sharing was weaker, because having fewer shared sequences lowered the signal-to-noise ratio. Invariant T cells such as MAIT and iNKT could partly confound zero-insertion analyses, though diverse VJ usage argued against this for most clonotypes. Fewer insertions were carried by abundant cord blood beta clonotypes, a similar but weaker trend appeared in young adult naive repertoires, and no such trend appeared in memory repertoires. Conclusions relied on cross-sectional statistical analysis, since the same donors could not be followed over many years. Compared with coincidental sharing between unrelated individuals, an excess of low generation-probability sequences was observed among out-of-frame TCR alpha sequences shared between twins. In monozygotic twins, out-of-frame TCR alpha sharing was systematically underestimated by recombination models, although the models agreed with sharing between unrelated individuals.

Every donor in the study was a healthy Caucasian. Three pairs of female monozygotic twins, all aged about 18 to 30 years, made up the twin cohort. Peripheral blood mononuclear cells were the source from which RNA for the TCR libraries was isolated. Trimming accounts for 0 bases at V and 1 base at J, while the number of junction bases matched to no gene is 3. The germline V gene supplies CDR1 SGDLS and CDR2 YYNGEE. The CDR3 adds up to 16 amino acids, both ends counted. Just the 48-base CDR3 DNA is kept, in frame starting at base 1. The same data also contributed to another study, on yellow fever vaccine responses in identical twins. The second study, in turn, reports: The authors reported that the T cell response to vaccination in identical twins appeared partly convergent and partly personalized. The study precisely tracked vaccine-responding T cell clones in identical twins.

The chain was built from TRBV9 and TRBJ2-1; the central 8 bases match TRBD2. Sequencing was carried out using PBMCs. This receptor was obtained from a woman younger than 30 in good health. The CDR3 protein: CASSVEGTRSYNEQFL. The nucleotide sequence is TGTGCCAGCAGCGTAGAAGGGACTAGATCCTACAATGAGCAGTTCCTC.